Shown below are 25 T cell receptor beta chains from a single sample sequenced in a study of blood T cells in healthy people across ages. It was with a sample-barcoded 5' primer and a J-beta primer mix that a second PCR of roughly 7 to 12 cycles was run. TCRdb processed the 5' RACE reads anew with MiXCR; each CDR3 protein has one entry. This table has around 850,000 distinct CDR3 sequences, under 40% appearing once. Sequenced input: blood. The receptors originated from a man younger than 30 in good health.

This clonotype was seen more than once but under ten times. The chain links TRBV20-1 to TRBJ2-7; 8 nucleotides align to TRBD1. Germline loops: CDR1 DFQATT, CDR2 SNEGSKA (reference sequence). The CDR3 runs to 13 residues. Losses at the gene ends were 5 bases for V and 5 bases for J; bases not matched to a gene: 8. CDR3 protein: CSASWTGSDEQYF. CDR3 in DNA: TGCAGTGCTTCCTGGACAGGGAGTGACGAGCAGTACTTC.

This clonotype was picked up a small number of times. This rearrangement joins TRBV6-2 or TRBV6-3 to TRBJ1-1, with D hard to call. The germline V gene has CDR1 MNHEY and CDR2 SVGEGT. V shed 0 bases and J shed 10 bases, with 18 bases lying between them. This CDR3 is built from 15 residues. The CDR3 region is CASSYSGLSTPLAFF. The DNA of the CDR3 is TGTGCCAGCAGTTACTCCGGACTCTCAACTCCGTTAGCTTTCTTT.

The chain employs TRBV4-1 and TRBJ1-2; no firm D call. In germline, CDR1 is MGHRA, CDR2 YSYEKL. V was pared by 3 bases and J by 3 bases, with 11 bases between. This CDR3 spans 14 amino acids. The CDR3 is CASSHRDSYYGYTF. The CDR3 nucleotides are TGCGCCAGCAGCCACCGTGATTCTTACTATGGCTACACCTTC.

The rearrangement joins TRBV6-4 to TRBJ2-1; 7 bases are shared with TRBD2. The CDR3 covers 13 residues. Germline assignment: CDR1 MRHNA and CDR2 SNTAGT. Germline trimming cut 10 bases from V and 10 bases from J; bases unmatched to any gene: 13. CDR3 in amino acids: CATVPGGVHEQFF. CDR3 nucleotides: TGTGCCACCGTACCGGGGGGAGTCCACGAGCAGTTCTTC.

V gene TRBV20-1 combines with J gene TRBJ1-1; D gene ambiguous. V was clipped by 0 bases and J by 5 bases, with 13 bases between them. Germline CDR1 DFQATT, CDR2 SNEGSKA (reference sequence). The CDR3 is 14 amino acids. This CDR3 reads CSARDLNPTTEAFF. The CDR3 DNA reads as TGCAGTGCTAGAGATCTTAACCCCACGACTGAAGCTTTCTTT.

The CDR3 protein is CASSSMGAGELFF. In DNA, the CDR3 is TGTGCCAGCAGCTCAATGGGGGCCGGGGAGCTGTTTTTT. The rearrangement links TRBV7-6 to TRBJ2-2; D may correspond to TRBD1 or TRBD2 (5 bases each). The CDR3 has 13 residues. Germline CDR1 and CDR2: SGHVS and FNYEAQ. The V gene lost 4 bases and the J gene lost 6 bases, with 9 bases spanning the gap. Supplemented by reference TRBV7-6 and TRBJ2-2, the full variable domain reads GAGVSQSPRYKVTKRGQDVALRCDPISGHVSLYWYRQALGQGPEFLTYFNYEAQQDKSGLPNDRFSAERPEGSISTLTIQRTEQRDSAMYRCASSSMGAGELFFGEGSRLTVL.

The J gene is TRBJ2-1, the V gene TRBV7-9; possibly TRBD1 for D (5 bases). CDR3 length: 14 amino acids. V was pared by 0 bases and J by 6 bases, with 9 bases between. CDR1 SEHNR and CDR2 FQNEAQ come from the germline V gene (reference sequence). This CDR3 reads CASSLALRVNEQFF. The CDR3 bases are TGTGCCAGCAGCTTAGCACTCAGGGTCAATGAGCAGTTCTTC.

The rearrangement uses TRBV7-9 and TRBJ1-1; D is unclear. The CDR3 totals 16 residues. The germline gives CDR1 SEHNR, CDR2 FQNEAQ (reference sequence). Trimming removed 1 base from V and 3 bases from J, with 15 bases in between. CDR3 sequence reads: CASSLGPRWEDTEAFF. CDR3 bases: TGTGCCAGCAGCTTAGGCCCCCGGTGGGAAGACACTGAAGCTTTCTTT.

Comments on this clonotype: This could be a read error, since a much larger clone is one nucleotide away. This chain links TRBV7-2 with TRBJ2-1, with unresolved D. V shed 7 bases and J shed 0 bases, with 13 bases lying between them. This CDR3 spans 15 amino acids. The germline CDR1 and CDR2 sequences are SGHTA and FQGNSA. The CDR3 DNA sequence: TGTGCCAGCACCCAAGGACGGAGCTCCTACAATGAGCAGTTCTTC. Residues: CASTQGRSSYNEQFF. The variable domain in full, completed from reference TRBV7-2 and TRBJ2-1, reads GAGVSQSPSNKVTEKGKDVELRCDPISGHTALYWYRQSLGQGLEFLIYFQGNSAPDKSGLPSDRFSAERTGGSVSTLTIQRTQQEDSAVYLCASTQGRSSYNEQFFGPGTRLTVL.

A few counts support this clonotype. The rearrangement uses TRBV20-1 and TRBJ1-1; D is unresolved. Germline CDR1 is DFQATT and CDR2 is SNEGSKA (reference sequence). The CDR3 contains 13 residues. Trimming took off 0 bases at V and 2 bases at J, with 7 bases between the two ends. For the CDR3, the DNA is TGCAGTGCTAGAGAAACAGTTAACACTGAAGCTTTCTTT. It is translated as CSARETVNTEAFF.

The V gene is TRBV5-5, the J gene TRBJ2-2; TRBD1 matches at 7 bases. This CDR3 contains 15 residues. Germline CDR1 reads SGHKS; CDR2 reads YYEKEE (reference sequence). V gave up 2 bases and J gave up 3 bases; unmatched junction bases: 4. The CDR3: CASSFVDRDTGELFF. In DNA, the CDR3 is TGTGCCAGCAGCTTCGTCGACAGGGACACCGGGGAGCTGTTTTTT. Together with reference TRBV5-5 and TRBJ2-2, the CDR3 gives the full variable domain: DAGVTQSPTHLIKTRGQQVTLRCSPISGHKSVSWYQQVLGQGPQFIFQYYEKEERGRGNFPDRFSARQFPNYSSELNVNALLLGDSALYLCASSFVDRDTGELFFGEGSRLTVL.

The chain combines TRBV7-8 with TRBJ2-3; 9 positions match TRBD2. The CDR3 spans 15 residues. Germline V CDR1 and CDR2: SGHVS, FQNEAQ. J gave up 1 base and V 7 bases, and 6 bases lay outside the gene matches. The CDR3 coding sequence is TGTGCCAGCAATCAGCGGGGGGATGGCACAGATACGCAGTATTTT. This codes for CASNQRGDGTDTQYF.

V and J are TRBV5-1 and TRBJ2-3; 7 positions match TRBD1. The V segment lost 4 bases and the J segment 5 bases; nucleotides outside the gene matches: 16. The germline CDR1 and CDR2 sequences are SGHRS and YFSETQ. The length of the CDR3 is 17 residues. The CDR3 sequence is CASSPSMRGQSVDTQYF. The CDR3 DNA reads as TGCGCCAGCAGCCCCTCTATGAGGGGGCAGTCGGTAGATACGCAGTATTTT.

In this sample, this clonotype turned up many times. CDR3 in DNA: TGCAGTGCTAGAGACAGGGGGTTCTCCTCCTACAATGAGCAGTTCTTC. Translation: CSARDRGFSSYNEQFF. The V call is TRBV20-1, the J call TRBJ2-1; 7 nucleotides match TRBD1. After removal of 0 bases from V and 0 bases from J, the junction contained 5 bases not matched to a gene. This CDR3 has 16 residues. The germline CDR1 and CDR2 sequences are DFQATT and SNEGSKA (reference sequence).

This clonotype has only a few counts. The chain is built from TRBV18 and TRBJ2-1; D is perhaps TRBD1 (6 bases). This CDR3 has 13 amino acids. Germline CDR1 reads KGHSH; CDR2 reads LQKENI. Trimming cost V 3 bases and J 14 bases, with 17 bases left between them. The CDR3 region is CASSPTTGGAEFF. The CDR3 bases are TGTGCCAGCTCACCGACGACAGGTGGGGCGGAGTTCTTC.

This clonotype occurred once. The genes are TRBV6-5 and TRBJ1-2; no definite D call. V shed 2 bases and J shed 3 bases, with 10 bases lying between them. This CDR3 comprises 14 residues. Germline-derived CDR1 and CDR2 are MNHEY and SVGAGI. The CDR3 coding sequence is TGTGCCAGCAGTTACGGCTCAGGAGACTATGGCTACACCTTC. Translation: CASSYGSGDYGYTF.

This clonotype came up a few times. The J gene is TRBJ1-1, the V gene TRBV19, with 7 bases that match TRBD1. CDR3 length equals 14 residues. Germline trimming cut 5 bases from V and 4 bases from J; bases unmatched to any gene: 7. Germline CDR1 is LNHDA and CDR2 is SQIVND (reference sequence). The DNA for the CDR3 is TGTGCCAGTAGTCTACAGACAGGGACCACTGAAGCTTTCTTT. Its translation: CASSLQTGTTEAFF.

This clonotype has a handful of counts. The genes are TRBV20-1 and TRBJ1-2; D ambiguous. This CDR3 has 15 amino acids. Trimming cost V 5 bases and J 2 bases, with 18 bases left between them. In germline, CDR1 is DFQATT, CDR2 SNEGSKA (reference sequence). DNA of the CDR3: TGCAGTGCTGGCCGAATGGTTGTAGGCAACTATGGCTACACCTTC. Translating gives CSAGRMVVGNYGYTF.

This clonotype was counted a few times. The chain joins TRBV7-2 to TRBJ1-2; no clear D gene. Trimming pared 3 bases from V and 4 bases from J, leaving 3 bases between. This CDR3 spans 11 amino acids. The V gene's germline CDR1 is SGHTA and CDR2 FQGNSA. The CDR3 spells CASSFRYGYTF. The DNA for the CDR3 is TGTGCCAGCAGCTTTCGCTATGGCTACACCTTC.

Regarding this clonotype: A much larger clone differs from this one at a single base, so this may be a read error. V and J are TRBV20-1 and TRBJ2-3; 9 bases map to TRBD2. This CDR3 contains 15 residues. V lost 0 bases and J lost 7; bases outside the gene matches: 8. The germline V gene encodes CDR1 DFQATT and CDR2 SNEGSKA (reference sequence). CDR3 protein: CSARDGGGAPNTQYF. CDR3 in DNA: TGCAGTGCTAGAGACGGCGGGGGGGCACCAAATACGCAGTATTTT.

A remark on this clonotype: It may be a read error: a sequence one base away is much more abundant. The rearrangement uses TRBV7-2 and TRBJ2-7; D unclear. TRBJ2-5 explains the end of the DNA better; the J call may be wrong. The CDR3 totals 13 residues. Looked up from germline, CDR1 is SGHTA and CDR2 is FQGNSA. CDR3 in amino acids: CASSCPGQETQYF. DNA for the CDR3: TGTGCCAGCAGCTGTCCAGGTCAAGAGACCCAGTACTTC.

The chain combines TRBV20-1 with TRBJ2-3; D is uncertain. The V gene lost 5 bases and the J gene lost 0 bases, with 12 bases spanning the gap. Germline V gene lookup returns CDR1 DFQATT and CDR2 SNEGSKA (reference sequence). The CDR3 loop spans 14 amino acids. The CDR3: CSASARASTDTQYF. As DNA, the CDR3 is TGCAGTGCTTCCGCGAGAGCTAGCACAGATACGCAGTATTTT.

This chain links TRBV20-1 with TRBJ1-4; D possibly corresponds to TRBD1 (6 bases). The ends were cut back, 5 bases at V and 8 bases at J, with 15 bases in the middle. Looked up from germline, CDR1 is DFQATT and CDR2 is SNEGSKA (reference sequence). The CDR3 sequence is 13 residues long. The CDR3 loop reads CSAGTPTREKLFF. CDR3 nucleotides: TGCAGTGCTGGGACACCGACACGAGAAAAACTGTTTTTT.

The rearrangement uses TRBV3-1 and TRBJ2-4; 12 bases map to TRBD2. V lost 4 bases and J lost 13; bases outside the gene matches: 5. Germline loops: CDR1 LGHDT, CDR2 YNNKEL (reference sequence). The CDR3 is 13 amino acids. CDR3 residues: CASSRLTSGSQYF. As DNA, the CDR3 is TGTGCCAGCAGCCGACTGACTAGCGGGAGCCAGTACTTC.

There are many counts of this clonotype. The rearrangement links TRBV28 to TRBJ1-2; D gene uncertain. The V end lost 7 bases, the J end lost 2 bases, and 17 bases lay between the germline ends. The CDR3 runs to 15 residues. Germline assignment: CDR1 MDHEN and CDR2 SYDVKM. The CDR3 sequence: CASTRAGRVNYGYTF. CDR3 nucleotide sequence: TGTGCCAGCACGAGAGCCGGGCGAGTGAACTATGGCTACACCTTC.